This TCR beta chain was retrieved from a study of Graves' ophthalmopathy and Graves' hyperthyroidism. Study in general: Blood was drawn at initial diagnosis, before any treatment.

Among the exclusions were patients with other autoimmune diseases, uncontrolled infections, pregnancy or lactation. Transcripts of RNA were the source for amplifying TCR beta CDR3 regions. Scientists carried out first-round RT-PCR using HTBI primers and then a second-round multiplex PCR. Each CDR3 protein gets one entry after TCRdb re-called the multiplex PCR reads with MiXCR. Of roughly 700,000 distinct CDR3 sequences in the sample, 40% were seen once. Study-level points and caveats: Classification of ophthalmopathy versus stable hyperthyroidism by a 13-signature model yielded around 91% sensitivity and 75% to 84% specificity. Blood contained most expanded thyroid clonotypes exceeding 0.001 frequency.

Trimming pared 8 bases from V and 6 bases from J, leaving 13 bases between. Germline V gives CDR1 SQVTM, CDR2 ANQGSEA. The CDR3 runs to 11 residues. Remarks on this clonotype: What it binds is not known.

The rearrangement links TRBV29-1 to TRBJ1-2; D might be TRBD1 (6 bases). Sequences were obtained from peripheral blood. The clonotype originates from an adult man with Graves' ophthalmopathy. CDR3 region: CSPSRGDGYTF. CDR3 nucleotide sequence: TGCAGCCCTTCGAGGGGGGATGGCTACACCTTC.